Listed below are T cell receptor beta chains from one sample, sequenced in a study of blood T cell repertoires in COVID-19. The protocol was immunoSEQ multiplex PCR, while the TCRdb copy is restricted to in-frame clones and leaves out a portion. The top ten clones hold about 10% of a sample with about 320,000 clones, approximately 84% of them seen once. The specimen sequenced was PBMCs or T cells enriched from blood (not recorded which). The receptors here all came from a woman aged 18-29 years who had recovered from COVID-19. CDR3s include the opening cysteine and the closing phenylalanine or tryptophan. A D gene is named only where the DNA matches it firmly. A row's size may be missing; if present it is once, few, many or a size class.

cdr3_aa	cdr3_nt	j_call	clone_size	v_call	d_call
CASSLGDRAAYEQYF	TGCGCCAGCAGCTTGGGAGACAGGGCGGCCTACGAGCAGTACTTC	TRBJ2-7	-	TRBV5-1	TRBD1
CASSHVPGLSNEQFF	TGTGCCAGCAGCCACGTCCCGGGACTATCCAATGAGCAGTTCTTC	TRBJ2-1	-	TRBV14	TRBD2
CASSPGQTEAFF	TGTGCCAGCAGTCCAGGACAGACTGAAGCTTTCTTT	TRBJ1-1	once	TRBV12-3/TRBV12-4	-
CASSPADRRNTGELFF	TGTGCCAGCTCACCTGCCGACAGGAGGAACACCGGGGAGCTGTTTTTT	TRBJ2-2	-	TRBV18	-
CASSLRGQGFSEQYF	TGTGCCAGCAGCTTACGGGGACAGGGATTCTCCGAGCAGTACTTC	TRBJ2-7	once	TRBV11-2	TRBD1
CASSLWGEDQEKLFF	TGTGCCAGCAGCTTGTGGGGGGAGGATCAGGAAAAACTGTTTTTT	TRBJ1-4	-	TRBV7-9	-
CASSLGPWQMNTEAFF	TGTGCCAGCAGTTTAGGGCCTTGGCAGATGAACACTGAAGCTTTCTTT	TRBJ1-1	-	TRBV27	-
CASSLPSSGNTGELFF	TGCGCCAGCAGCTTGCCCTCTAGCGGGAACACCGGGGAGCTGTTTTTT	TRBJ2-2	-	TRBV5-1	TRBD2
CSLAAEEETQYF	TGCAGCCTGGCGGCAGAGGAAGAGACCCAGTACTTC	TRBJ2-5	-	TRBV29-1	-
CASSGLGDGELFF	TGTGCCAGCAGTGGACTGGGTGACGGGGAGCTGTTTTTT	TRBJ2-2	-	TRBV6-4	-
CASSPSGRAVAEQFF	TGTGCCAGCAGTCCTAGCGGGAGGGCCGTCGCTGAGCAGTTCTTC	TRBJ2-1	-	TRBV7-2	TRBD2
CASSFLTGLPSPLHF	TGTGCCAGCAGTTTCTTGACAGGGTTACCCTCACCCCTCCACTTT	TRBJ1-6	-	TRBV27	TRBD1
CASSLRLAGEPLDEQYF	TGTGCCAGCAGCTTACGACTAGCGGGGGAGCCTCTGGATGAGCAGTACTTC	TRBJ2-7	-	TRBV11-2	TRBD2
CATSGTIGYEQYF	TGTGCCACCTCCGGGACTATAGGCTACGAGCAGTACTTC	TRBJ2-7	-	TRBV10-3	TRBD2
CSVEEGVGEAFF	TGCAGCGTTGAAGAAGGGGTGGGTGAAGCTTTCTTT	TRBJ1-1	-	TRBV29-1	-
CASRYRGSGANVLTF	TGTGCCAGCAGGTACAGGGGCTCCGGGGCCAACGTCCTGACTTTC	TRBJ2-6	-	TRBV28	TRBD1
CASSLTRGRNTGELFF	TGTGCCAGCAGCTTAACGCGCGGGCGGAACACCGGGGAGCTGTTTTTT	TRBJ2-2	-	TRBV7-9	-
CAWSVLPPGPINSPLHF	TGTGCCTGGAGTGTACTCCCGCCAGGGCCTATTAATTCACCCCTCCACTTT	TRBJ1-6	-	TRBV30	-
CASSPDMYQPQHF	TGTGCCAGCAGCCCCGACATGTATCAGCCCCAGCATTTT	TRBJ1-5	-	TRBV7-2	-
CASSLQDGTGFGYTF	TGTGCCAGCAGCCTACAGGATGGGACAGGGTTTGGCTACACCTTC	TRBJ1-2	-	TRBV9	TRBD1
CASIDPGANTEAFF	TGTGCCAGCATTGACCCAGGGGCGAACACTGAAGCTTTCTTT	TRBJ1-1	-	TRBV2	-
CASRGRVENTGELFF	TGTGCCAGCAGAGGCAGGGTGGAAAACACCGGGGAGCTGTTTTTT	TRBJ2-2	-	TRBV6-5	-
CASRYGTGYEAFF	TGTGCCAGCAGGTATGGGACAGGGTATGAAGCTTTCTTT	TRBJ1-1	-	TRBV2	TRBD1
CASSGGGTGFNEKLFF	TGTGCCAGCAGTGGAGGAGGCACAGGGTTCAATGAAAAACTGTTTTTT	TRBJ1-4	-	TRBV2	-
CSVGPGSGNTEAFF	TGCAGCGTTGGGCCAGGGTCGGGGAACACTGAAGCTTTCTTT	TRBJ1-1	-	TRBV29-1	-
CASSPRTGVYQETQYF	TGTGCCAGCAGTCCCCGGACAGGGGTGTACCAAGAGACCCAGTACTTC	TRBJ2-5	once	TRBV27	TRBD1